These 32 T cell receptor beta chains came from one sample sequenced in a study of control samples from healthy donors and cancer patients. The table came from immunoSEQ multiplex PCR; TCRdb's copy has only in-frame clones and leaves some out. The table lists 40,000 to 60,000 clones, approximately 91% of them singletons, with approximately 40% in the top ten. The sequenced sample consisted of PBMCs. The receptors come from a man in his forties or fifties with head and neck cancer.

This chain connects TRBV12-5 to TRBJ2-4, with D possibly TRBD1 on 6 matching bases. The CDR3 runs 19 residues. Trimming pared 5 bases from V and 0 bases from J, leaving 23 bases between. Per the germline V gene, CDR1 is LGHNT and CDR2 is FRNRAP. CDR3 coding DNA: TGTGCTAGTGGTCGACCGATATCCGGGGACACCTTAGCCAAAAACATTCAGTACTTC. It encodes CASGRPISGDTLAKNIQYF. Complete variable domain (other parts from reference TRBV12-5 and TRBJ2-4): DARVTQTPRHKVTEMGQEVTMRCQPILGHNTVFWYRQTMMQGLELLAYFRNRAPLDDSGMPKDRFSAEMPDATLATLKIQPSEPRDSAVYFCASGRPISGDTLAKNIQYFGAGTRLSVL.

The rearrangement joins TRBV12-5 to TRBJ1-2, with D possibly TRBD1 on 5 matching bases. The V end was cut by 3 bases, the J end by 8 bases, with 13 bases between. Germline lookup yields CDR1 LGHNT and CDR2 FRNRAP. This CDR3 is 13 amino acids long. The CDR3 bases are TGTGCTAGTGGTTTTGGGGGTGTTGCGGGCTACACCTTC. Protein: CASGFGGVAGYTF.

The rearrangement joins TRBV6-5 to TRBJ1-1, with no clear D. CDR1 is MNHEY, CDR2 SVGAGI, per germline. This CDR3 comprises 15 residues. The V gene lost 6 bases and the J gene lost 4 bases, with 18 bases spanning the gap. The CDR3 loop is CASSPPTGMGTEAFF. In nucleotides, the CDR3 is TGTGCCAGCAGCCCCCCGACGGGGATGGGCACTGAAGCTTTCTTT.

This chain connects TRBV5-6 to TRBJ2-5, with 10 bases lining up with TRBD1. Trimming at V came to 0 bases and at J to 2 bases, leaving 1 base not matched to a gene. Germline assignment: CDR1 SGHDT and CDR2 YYEEEE. CDR3 size: 15 residues. The CDR3, as DNA: TGTGCCAGCAGCTTGGGACAGGGGGCACAAGAGACCCAGTACTTC. Translation gives CASSLGQGAQETQYF.

The genes are TRBV28 and TRBJ1-2; D is ambiguous. Trimming shortened V by 2 bases and J by 5 bases, and 12 bases separated the two germline ends. This CDR3 is built from 14 residues. Per germline, CDR1 MDHEN and CDR2 SYDVKM. The CDR3: CASSLELGPYGYTF. The CDR3 DNA follows: TGTGCCAGCAGTTTAGAATTAGGGCCTTATGGCTACACCTTC.

The chain uses TRBV6-2 or TRBV6-3 and TRBJ1-4; possibly TRBD1 for D (6 bases). The CDR3 has 14 amino acids. Germline V gene data show CDR1 as MNHEY and CDR2 as SVGEGT. Between the trimmed V and J ends, which lost 2 bases and 6 bases, there was a span of 10 bases. The CDR3 loop is CASSYGRGDEKLFF. CDR3 in DNA: TGTGCCAGCAGTTACGGAAGGGGGGATGAAAAACTGTTTTTT.

This chain connects TRBV11-2 to TRBJ1-2, with D hard to call. The V gene lost 4 bases and the J gene lost 6 bases, with 12 bases spanning the gap. The CDR3 runs to 13 residues. Per the germline V gene, CDR1 is SGHAT and CDR2 is FQNNGV. The CDR3 is CASSSLADHGYTF. CDR3 DNA sequence: TGTGCCAGCAGCTCCTTGGCAGATCATGGCTACACCTTC.

V is TRBV29-1 and J is TRBJ2-3; 9 bases map to TRBD1. CDR1 is SQVTM and CDR2 is ANQGSEA in the germline V gene. The CDR3 totals 13 residues. Trimming cost V 7 bases and J 1 base; bases outside gene matches: 3. The CDR3 region has the DNA TGCAGCGCCCGGGACAGGGGCACAGATACGCAGTATTTT. It translates to CSARDRGTDTQYF.

The chain joins TRBV12-3 or TRBV12-4 to TRBJ2-7, with D unresolved. V was cut by 4 bases and J by 6 bases, with 7 bases left in between. This CDR3 is built from 11 residues. The DNA of the CDR3 is TGTGCCAGCAGTTCATTCGCCGAGCAGTACTTC. This translates into CASSSFAEQYF.

V is TRBV7-8 and J is TRBJ1-4; D is unclear. V gave up 2 bases and J gave up 0 bases, with 7 bases separating them. CDR1 is SGHVS, CDR2 FQNEAQ, per germline. The CDR3 has 15 residues. CDR3 coding DNA: TGTGCCAGCAGCTTAATGAGCTCAACTAATGAAAAACTGTTTTTT. Translated, it gives CASSLMSSTNEKLFF. The whole variable domain, filled in from reference TRBV7-8 and TRBJ1-4, reads GAGVSQSPRYKVAKRGQDVALRCDPISGHVSLFWYQQALGQGPEFLTYFQNEAQLDKSGLPSDRFFAERPEGSVSTLKIQRTQQEDSAVYLCASSLMSSTNEKLFFGSGTQLSVL.

The chain links TRBV19 to TRBJ1-2, with TRBD1 matching 7 bases. With V trimmed by 3 bases and J by 0 bases, 7 bases remained unmatched. The CDR3 length is 16 residues. Germline V gene data show CDR1 as LNHDA and CDR2 as SQIVND (reference sequence). The CDR3 coding sequence is TGTGCCAGTAGTATGATGCAGGGGGTAGCTAACTATGGCTACACCTTC. Protein sequence: CASSMMQGVANYGYTF. The entire variable domain, with the rest obtained from reference TRBV19 and TRBJ1-2, is as follows: DGGITQSPKYLFRKEGQNVTLSCEQNLNHDAMYWYRQDPGQGLRLIYYSQIVNDFQKGDIAEGYSVSREKKESFPLTVTSAQKNPTAFYLCASSMMQGVANYGYTFGSGTRLTVV.

V and J are TRBV10-3 and TRBJ2-1; no clear D. This CDR3 is built from 12 residues. Trimming removed 2 bases from V and 7 bases from J, with 6 bases in between. Germline values: CDR1 ENHRY, CDR2 SYGVKD. This chain's CDR3 is CAISEDGNEQFF. The CDR3 nucleotides are TGTGCCATCAGTGAGGACGGGAATGAGCAGTTCTTC.

J is TRBJ2-7 and V is TRBV7-3; possibly TRBD2 for D (6 bases). This CDR3 has 17 residues. V was clipped by 3 bases and J by 4 bases, with 22 bases between them. From germline, CDR1 is SGHTA and CDR2 FQGTGA. Here the CDR3 DNA reads TGTGCCAGCAGCTTGACGTGGTTGGGTTGGAGGGGTTACGAGCAGTACTTC. This gives the protein CASSLTWLGWRGYEQYF.

This clone was observed a few times. This chain connects TRBV29-1 to TRBJ2-2; D not certain. The CDR3 runs 13 residues. V lost 5 bases to trimming and J lost 3 bases, with 10 bases between them. Germline lookup yields CDR1 SQVTM and CDR2 ANQGSEA. DNA for the CDR3: TGCAGCGTTCCTCCGTCGGACACCGGGGAGCTGTTTTTT. Translation: CSVPPSDTGELFF.

This chain joins TRBV2 and TRBJ1-2; D gene ambiguous. Looked up from germline, CDR1 is SNHLY and CDR2 is FYNNEI. CDR3 length equals 12 residues. V was clipped by 3 bases and J by 7 bases, with 9 bases between them. The CDR3 sequence: CASSERQFGYTF. Written as DNA, the CDR3 is TGTGCCAGCAGTGAGAGGCAATTTGGCTACACCTTC.

The genes are TRBV2 and TRBJ2-7; D gene uncertain. Germline CDR1 is SNHLY and CDR2 is FYNNEI. The CDR3 is 13 residues long. V shed 0 bases and J shed 4 bases, with 7 bases lying between them. The CDR3 loop is CASSEALSYEQYF. The CDR3 nucleotides are TGTGCCAGCAGTGAAGCCCTCTCTTACGAGCAGTACTTC. Full variable domain (missing parts from reference TRBV2 and TRBJ2-7): EPEVTQTPSHQVTQMGQEVILRCVPISNHLYFYWYRQILGQKVEFLVSFYNNEISEKSEIFDDQFSVERPDGSNFTLKIRSTKLEDSAMYFCASSEALSYEQYFGPGTRLTVT.

This CDR3 is CASSMLGLNEQYF. The CDR3 DNA reads as TGTGCCAGTAGTATGCTTGGATTAAACGAGCAGTACTTC. This chain connects TRBV19 to TRBJ2-7; no clear D gene. The CDR3 extends over 13 amino acids. Trimming cost V 3 bases and J 5 bases, with 11 bases left between them. Germline V gene sequence: CDR1 LNHDA, CDR2 SQIVND (reference sequence).

The rearrangement joins TRBV4-3 to TRBJ1-1; TRBD1 aligns across 7 bases. The CDR3 is made up of 17 amino acids. With 0 bases clipped from V and 2 bases from J, the junction kept 9 bases outside the gene matches. Germline V gives CDR1 LGHNA, CDR2 YSLEER. In DNA, the CDR3 is TGCGCCAGCAGCCAAGATTGGAAGGGGGCGTTTAACACTGAAGCTTTCTTT. Translating it yields CASSQDWKGAFNTEAFF.

This clone was counted a few times. The chain uses TRBV12-3 or TRBV12-4 and TRBJ1-2; maybe TRBD1 (6 bases). This CDR3 has 13 residues. V was trimmed by 6 bases and J by 8 bases, leaving 16 bases between them. CDR3 loop: CASRWTGGLGYTF. The CDR3 bases are TGTGCCAGCAGGTGGACCGGGGGCTTAGGCTACACCTTC.

The V and J genes are TRBV7-6 and TRBJ2-2, with 8 bases identical to TRBD1. V shed 5 bases and J 6 bases; nucleotides not matched to a gene: 2. The CDR3 is 13 amino acids. Looked up from germline, CDR1 is SGHVS and CDR2 is FNYEAQ. Here the CDR3 reads CASSVQGAGELFF. CDR3 bases: TGTGCCAGCAGCGTACAGGGGGCCGGGGAGCTGTTTTTT.

The chain joins TRBV19 to TRBJ2-6; no clear D gene. Germline V gene lookup returns CDR1 LNHDA and CDR2 SQIVND (reference sequence). This CDR3 is 16 amino acids long. Trimming removed 6 bases from V and 0 bases from J, with 12 bases in between. CDR3 sequence: CASSPTHSSGANVLTF. The CDR3 DNA sequence: TGTGCCAGTAGCCCGACCCACAGCTCTGGGGCCAACGTCCTGACTTTC.

V gene TRBV3-1 (or the pseudogene TRBV3-2) combines with J gene TRBJ2-7; the match to TRBD2 covers 12 bases. Per the germline V gene, CDR1 is LGHDT and CDR2 is YNNKEL (reference sequence). With V trimmed by 0 bases and J by 5 bases, 17 bases remained unmatched. CDR3 length equals 20 residues. For the CDR3, the DNA is TGTGCCAGCAGCCAAGAAGCCCTGATGTTCGGGGCTAGCGGGGGGGACGAGCAGTACTTC. Protein product: CASSQEALMFGASGGDEQYF.

The J gene is TRBJ2-3, the V gene TRBV6-6; perhaps D is TRBD1 or TRBD2 (5 bases each). The CDR3 has 15 residues. V lost 2 bases to trimming and J lost 2 bases, with 11 bases between them. Germline loops: CDR1 MNHNY, CDR2 SVGAGI (reference sequence). CDR3 DNA sequence: TGTGCCAGCAGTTACGGGGACGGGAACACAGATACGCAGTATTTT. It specifies CASSYGDGNTDTQYF.

V gene TRBV5-1 combines with J gene TRBJ2-1; D is perhaps TRBD1 (7 bases). Per the germline V gene, CDR1 is SGHRS and CDR2 is YFSETQ. The CDR3 consists of 17 residues. Trimming removed 3 bases at V and 4 bases at J, with 20 bases between. The CDR3 DNA reads TGCGCCAGCAGCTGGCCCCAGGGGGGTGGGGAATACAATGAGCAGTTCTTC. It yields the protein CASSWPQGGGEYNEQFF.

The chain recombines TRBV18 with TRBJ2-7; D may be TRBD1 (6 bases). Trimming pared 5 bases from V and 6 bases from J, leaving 20 bases between. The germline gives CDR1 KGHSH, CDR2 LQKENI. The CDR3 has 15 amino acids. The CDR3 loop reads CASSVGQPSLSEQYF. DNA of the CDR3: TGTGCCAGCTCAGTTGGACAGCCCAGTCTCTCCGAGCAGTACTTC.

The V gene is TRBV19, the J gene TRBJ1-5; D is ambiguous. Germline CDR1 LNHDA, CDR2 SQIVND (reference sequence). The CDR3 loop spans 16 amino acids. Trimming removed 8 bases from V and 0 bases from J, with 17 bases in between. The CDR3 sequence: CASEPPVVSSNQPQHF. The CDR3, as DNA: TGTGCCAGTGAACCCCCAGTTGTCAGTAGCAATCAGCCCCAGCATTTT.

The rearrangement uses TRBV27 and TRBJ1-6; tentative D call: TRBD1 (5 bases). The CDR3 spans 15 residues. Germline values: CDR1 MNHEY, CDR2 SMNVEV (reference sequence). Deletions cut 2 bases from V and 7 bases from J, with 12 bases between. In DNA, the CDR3 is TGTGCCAGCAGTTTAGGCGACAGACCCAATTCACCCCTCCACTTT. Its protein product is CASSLGDRPNSPLHF.

The genes are TRBV21-1 and TRBJ2-1; the DNA was not compared with TRBD1, the D call given in the table. TRBV21-1 constitutes a pseudogene. The CDR3 runs 13 residues. CDR3: CARPRGYPHEQFF. CDR3 nucleotides: TGTGCCAGACCCAGGGGGTATCCCCATGAGCAGTTCTTC.

The chain has TRBV27 and TRBJ2-1; D may match TRBD1 or TRBD2 (5 bases each). V lost 7 bases to trimming and J lost 3 bases, with 16 bases between them. CDR3 length: 15 amino acids. The germline CDR1 and CDR2 sequences are MNHEY and SMNVEV (reference sequence). CDR3 in amino acids: CASTPRGGYYNEQFF. DNA of the CDR3: TGTGCCAGCACGCCACGGGGCGGCTACTACAATGAGCAGTTCTTC.

This clone was counted once. This sequence joins TRBV4-1 and TRBJ1-4; 9 bases line up with TRBD1. Trimming removed 2 bases from V and 3 bases from J; junction bases left unmatched: 4. Germline V gene data show CDR1 as MGHRA and CDR2 as YSYEKL. This CDR3 is built from 16 residues. DNA of the CDR3: TGCGCCAGCAGCCAACACAGGGGGCTAGCTAATGAAAAACTGTTTTTT. Encoded protein: CASSQHRGLANEKLFF.

This clone appeared once. The chain employs TRBV28 and TRBJ2-1; D remains ambiguous. This CDR3 contains 13 residues. Trimming took 8 bases from V and 9 from J, leaving 17 bases between them. From germline, CDR1 is MDHEN and CDR2 SYDVKM. CDR3 loop: CASQQLSQFEQFF. The DNA of the CDR3 is TGTGCCAGCCAACAGTTGAGCCAGTTTGAGCAGTTCTTC. Looking up the rest from reference TRBV28 and TRBJ2-1 gives the full variable domain: DVKVTQSSRYLVKRTGEKVFLECVQDMDHENMFWYRQDPGLGLRLIYFSYDVKMKEKGDIPEGYSVSREKKERFSLILESASTNQTSMYLCASQQLSQFEQFFGPGTRLTVL.

The chain carries TRBV4-3 and TRBJ2-1, with D perhaps matching TRBD2 (5 bases). The CDR3 length is 16 residues. CDR1 is LGHNA, CDR2 YSLEER, per germline. Trimming took off 0 bases at V and 3 bases at J, with 12 bases between the two ends. CDR3 in DNA: TGCGCCAGCAGCCAAGAAGCTCTAGGGAGCTACAATGAGCAGTTCTTC. Protein product: CASSQEALGSYNEQFF.